This T cell receptor (beta chain) came from a study of neurological immune-mediated disorders. A 10-nucleotide random UMI tagged transcripts in template-switch 5'RACE cDNA synthesis. Using its own MiXCR run on the 5' RACE reads, TCRdb lists one record per CDR3 protein. The sample yields tens of thousands of distinct CDR3 sequences, 13% to 15% seen once. Deletions cut 7 bases from V and 1 base from J, with 11 bases between. The germline gives CDR1 SGHRS, CDR2 YFSETQ. This CDR3 has 13 amino acids. Volunteers at a blood bank in Maryland, USA, were the healthy controls. The sequence was collected from a woman in her fifties or sixties in good health. V and J are TRBV5-1 and TRBJ1-1; D is possibly TRBD1 (6 bases). The sample consisted of PBMCs. This chain's CDR3 is CASAGTRNTEAFF. CDR3 coding DNA: TGCGCCAGCGCTGGGACAAGGAACACTGAAGCTTTCTTT. Based on the CDR3 plus reference TRBV5-1 and TRBJ1-1, the full variable domain is KAGVTQTPRYLIKTRGQQVTLSCSPISGHRSVSWYQQTPGQGLQFLFEYFSETQRNKGNFPGRFSGRQFSNSRSEMNVSTLELGDSALYLCASAGTRNTEAFFGQGTRLTVV.